The rows below give T cell receptor beta chains drawn from one sample of a study of blood T cell repertoires in COVID-19. Using immunoSEQ multiplex PCR, the repertoire was profiled, and TCRdb retains in-frame clones only, with some absent. Of over 90,000 clones in the sample, 70% to 90% were seen once. The specimen sequenced was peripheral blood. These receptors were collected from a human donor in a cohort sampled during active COVID-19. The CDR3 runs from the conserved cysteine through the conserved F or W. A D gene is named only where the DNA matches it firmly. For some rows the clone size is stated as once, few or many, or as a class when expanded; others skip it.

CDR3aa	CDR3nt	v_gene	j_gene	abundance	d_gene
CASSSQGSYGYTF	TGTGCCAGTAGTAGTCAGGGTAGCTATGGCTACACCTTC	TRBV19	TRBJ1-2	.	.
CASSEGRESLGEQFF	TGTGCCAGCAGTGAAGGACGGGAGTCCCTTGGAGAGCAGTTCTTC	TRBV2	TRBJ2-1	.	.
CASKVAGGPYEQYF	TGTGCCAGTAAGGTGGCGGGGGGGCCTTACGAGCAGTACTTC	TRBV6-5	TRBJ2-7	.	TRBD2
CASSGRDYQGNQPQHF	TGTGCCAGCAGTGGCCGGGACTACCAGGGCAATCAGCCCCAGCATTTT	TRBV6-1	TRBJ1-5	.	.
CASSSTSGLAGGGELFF	TGTGCCAGCAGCTCAACCTCCGGACTAGCGGGGGGAGGGGAGCTGTTTTTT	TRBV5-4	TRBJ2-2	.	TRBD2
CASSRPKGDSSYEQYF	TGTGCCAGCAGCCGACCAAAAGGGGACAGCTCCTACGAGCAGTACTTC	TRBV7-6	TRBJ2-7	.	TRBD1
CASSFPGTDGKQYF	TGTGCCAGCAGCTTTCCCGGGACAGATGGCAAGCAGTACTTC	TRBV28	TRBJ2-7	.	TRBD1
CAWSVPDNANGYTF	TGTGCCTGGAGTGTACCTGACAACGCGAATGGCTACACCTTC	TRBV30	TRBJ1-2	.	.
CASSLTGTGYEQYF	TGTGCCAGCAGCTTAACCGGGACAGGGTACGAGCAGTACTTC	TRBV13	TRBJ2-7	.	TRBD1
CAWIPGRGRHGGYTF	TGTGCCTGGATTCCTGGGAGGGGCCGACACGGGGGCTACACCTTC	TRBV30	TRBJ1-2	once	.